Presented here are 10 T cell receptor beta chains from one specimen sequenced in a study of beta chain features in type 1 diabetes. Sequenced material consisted of expressed TCRB transcripts (all of the isolated RNA was reverse transcribed). Data came from immunoSEQ multiplex PCR; TCRdb stores just in-frame clones and leaves some out. This sample has 240,000 or so clones, with 55% to 70% found just once. Sequencing input: naive CD4+ T cells from blood. The receptors derive from a man aged 30-40 years in good health.

The genes are TRBV29-1 and TRBJ1-1; no reliable D call. This CDR3 is 13 amino acids long. The germline V and J ends were trimmed by 4 bases and 0 bases, with 9 bases remaining between them. CDR1 is SQVTM and CDR2 is ANQGSEA in the germline V gene. Written as DNA, the CDR3 is TGCAGCGTTGCGAGGATAATGAACACTGAAGCTTTCTTT. Amino acid sequence: CSVARIMNTEAFF. Supplemented by reference TRBV29-1 and TRBJ1-1, the full variable domain reads SAVISQKPSRDICQRGTSLTIQCQVDSQVTMMFWYRQQPGQSLTLIATANQGSEATYESGFVIDKFPISRPNLTFSTLTVSNMSPEDSSIYLCSVARIMNTEAFFGQGTRLTVV.

The chain carries TRBV27 and TRBJ2-3, with D unclear. V lost 2 bases, J lost 0 bases, and 6 bases lay in between. The length of the CDR3 is 14 residues. Germline V gene lookup returns CDR1 MNHEY and CDR2 SMNVEV (reference sequence). CDR3 amino acids: CASSLLLSTDTQYF. As DNA, the CDR3 is TGTGCCAGCAGTTTACTGCTTAGCACAGATACGCAGTATTTT.

The chain employs TRBV29-1 and TRBJ1-1; TRBD1 might be the D (6 bases). Deletions cut 5 bases from V and 2 bases from J, with 15 bases between. This CDR3 comprises 14 residues. CDR1 is SQVTM, CDR2 ANQGSEA, per germline. The CDR3 protein is CSVKQGSSNTEAFF. The CDR3 DNA follows: TGCAGCGTTAAACAGGGCTCCTCCAACACTGAAGCTTTCTTT. The full variable domain, rest sourced from reference TRBV29-1 and TRBJ1-1, is SAVISQKPSRDICQRGTSLTIQCQVDSQVTMMFWYRQQPGQSLTLIATANQGSEATYESGFVIDKFPISRPNLTFSTLTVSNMSPEDSSIYLCSVKQGSSNTEAFFGQGTRLTVV.

J is TRBJ2-3 and V is TRBV29-1; TRBD2 aligns across 8 bases. This CDR3 has 14 residues. V gave up 8 bases and J gave up 4 bases; unmatched junction bases: 11. The germline V gene encodes CDR1 SQVTM and CDR2 ANQGSEA. The CDR3 spells CSWRLSGASDTQYF. The CDR3, as DNA: TGCAGCTGGAGGCTTAGCGGGGCGTCAGATACGCAGTATTTT.

The rearrangement joins TRBV20-1 to TRBJ2-7; D not resolved. CDR3 length: 11 residues. V was pared by 6 bases and J by 6 bases, with 12 bases between. Germline CDR1 DFQATT, CDR2 SNEGSKA (reference sequence). DNA for the CDR3: TGCAGTGCAACCAGCTATTCCGAGCAGTACTTC. It codes for CSATSYSEQYF.

The chain couples TRBV29-1 to TRBJ2-5; 11 bases line up with TRBD2. The CDR3 length is 14 residues. V shed 6 bases and J 1 base; nucleotides not matched to a gene: 4. Germline CDR1 SQVTM, CDR2 ANQGSEA. CDR3 region: CSVTGTSGQETQYF. CDR3 DNA sequence: TGCAGCGTGACCGGGACTAGCGGCCAAGAGACCCAGTACTTC.

The chain has TRBV9 and TRBJ2-5; 10 nucleotides agree with TRBD2. The CDR3 consists of 15 residues. The germline gives CDR1 SGDLS, CDR2 YYNGEE. The ends lost 3 bases at V and 4 bases at J; junction bases unmatched: 6. The CDR3 here is CASSASGSPGETQYF. CDR3 in DNA: TGTGCCAGCAGCGCTAGCGGGAGTCCTGGAGAGACCCAGTACTTC.

This clone was seen more than once but under ten times. The chain has TRBV28 and TRBJ2-7, with D perhaps TRBD1 (6 bases). The CDR3 totals 13 residues. V was clipped by 5 bases and J by 3 bases, with 11 bases between them. The V gene's germline CDR1 is MDHEN and CDR2 SYDVKM. The CDR3 bases are TGTGCCAGCAGTCCGGGACACAACTACGAGCAGTACTTC. Its protein is CASSPGHNYEQYF.

The chain uses TRBV7-8 and TRBJ2-7; D not resolved. The CDR3 has 11 residues. V lost 5 bases to trimming and J lost 3 bases, with 5 bases between them. The V gene's germline CDR1 is SGHVS and CDR2 FQNEAQ. This CDR3 is CASSILYEQYF. The CDR3 DNA is TGTGCCAGCAGCATACTCTACGAGCAGTACTTC.

This clone appeared a few times. In nucleotides, the CDR3 is TGTGCCAGCAGCTCACAGGGGAGGGATGAGCAGTTCTTC. Its translation is CASSSQGRDEQFF. This chain uses TRBV5-4 with TRBJ2-1, with D tentatively TRBD1 or TRBD2 (7 bases each). V was pared by 3 bases and J by 8 bases, with 12 bases between. The germline V gene has CDR1 SGHNT and CDR2 YYREEE (reference sequence). The CDR3 is 13 residues long.